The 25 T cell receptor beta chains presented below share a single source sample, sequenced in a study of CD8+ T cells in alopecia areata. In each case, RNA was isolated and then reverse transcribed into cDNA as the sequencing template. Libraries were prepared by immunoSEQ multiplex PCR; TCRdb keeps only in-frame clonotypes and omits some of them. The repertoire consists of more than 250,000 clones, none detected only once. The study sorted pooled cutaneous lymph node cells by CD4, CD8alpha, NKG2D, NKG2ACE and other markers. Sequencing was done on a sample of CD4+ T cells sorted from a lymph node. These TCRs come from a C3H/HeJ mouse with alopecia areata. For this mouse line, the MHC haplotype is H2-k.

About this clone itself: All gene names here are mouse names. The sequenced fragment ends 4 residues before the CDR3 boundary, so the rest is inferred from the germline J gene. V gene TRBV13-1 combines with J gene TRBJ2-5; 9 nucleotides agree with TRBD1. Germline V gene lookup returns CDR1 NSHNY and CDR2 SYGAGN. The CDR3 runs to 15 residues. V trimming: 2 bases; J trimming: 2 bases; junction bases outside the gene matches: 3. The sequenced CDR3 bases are TGTGCCAGCAGTGAGGACAGGGGCGGCCAAGAC. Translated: CASSEDRGGQD. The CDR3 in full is CASSEDRGGQDTQYF.

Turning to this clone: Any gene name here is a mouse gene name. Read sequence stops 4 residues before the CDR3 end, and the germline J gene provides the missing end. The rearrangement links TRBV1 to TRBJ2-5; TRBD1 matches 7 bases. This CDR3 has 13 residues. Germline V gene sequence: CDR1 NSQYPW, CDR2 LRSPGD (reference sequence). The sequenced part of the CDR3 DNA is TGCACCTGCAGTGAGACAGGGAGGGAC. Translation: CTCSETGRD. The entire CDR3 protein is CTCSETGRDTQYF. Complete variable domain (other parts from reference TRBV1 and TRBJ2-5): VTLLEQNPRWRLVPRGQAVNLRCILKNSQYPWMSWYQQDLQKQLQWLFTLRSPGDKEVKSLPGADYLATRVTDTELRLQVANMSQGRTLYCTCSETGRDTQYFGPGTRLLVL.

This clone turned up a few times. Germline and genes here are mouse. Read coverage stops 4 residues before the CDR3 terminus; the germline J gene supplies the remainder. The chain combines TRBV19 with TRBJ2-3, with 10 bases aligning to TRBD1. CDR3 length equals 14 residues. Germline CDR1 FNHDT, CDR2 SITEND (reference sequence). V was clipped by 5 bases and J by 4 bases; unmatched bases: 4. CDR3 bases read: TGTGCCAGCAGACCGGGACAGGGGACAGAA. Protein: CASRPGQGTE. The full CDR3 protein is CASRPGQGTETLYF.

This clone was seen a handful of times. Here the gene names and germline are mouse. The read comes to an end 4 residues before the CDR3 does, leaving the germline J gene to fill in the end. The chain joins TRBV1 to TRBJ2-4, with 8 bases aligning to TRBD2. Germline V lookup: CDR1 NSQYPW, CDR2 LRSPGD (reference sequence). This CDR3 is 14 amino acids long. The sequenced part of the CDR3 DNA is TGCACCTGCAGTGCAGATTCTGGGGGGAAC. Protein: CTCSADSGGN. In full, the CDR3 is CTCSADSGGNTLYF.

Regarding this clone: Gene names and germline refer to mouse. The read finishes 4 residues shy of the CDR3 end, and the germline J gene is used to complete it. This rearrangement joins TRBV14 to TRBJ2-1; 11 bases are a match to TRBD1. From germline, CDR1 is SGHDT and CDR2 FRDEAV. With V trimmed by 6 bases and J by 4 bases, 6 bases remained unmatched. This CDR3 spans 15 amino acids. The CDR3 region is CASTGTGGFYAEQFF. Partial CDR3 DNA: TGTGCCAGCACCGGGACAGGGGGTTTTTATGCT.

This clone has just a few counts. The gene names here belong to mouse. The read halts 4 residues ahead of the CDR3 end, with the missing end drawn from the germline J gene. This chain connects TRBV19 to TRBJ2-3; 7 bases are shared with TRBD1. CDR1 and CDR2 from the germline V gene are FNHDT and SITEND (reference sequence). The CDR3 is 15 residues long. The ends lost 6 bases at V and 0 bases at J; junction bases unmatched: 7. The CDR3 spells CASKNTGASAETLYF. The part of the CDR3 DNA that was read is TGTGCCAGCAAAAACACAGGGGCTAGTGCAGAA.

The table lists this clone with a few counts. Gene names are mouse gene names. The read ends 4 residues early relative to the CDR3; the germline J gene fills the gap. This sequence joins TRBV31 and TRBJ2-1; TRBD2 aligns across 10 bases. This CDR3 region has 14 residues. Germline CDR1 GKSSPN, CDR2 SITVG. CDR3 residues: CAWSLDWGAAEQFF. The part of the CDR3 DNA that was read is TGTGCCTGGAGTCTAGACTGGGGGGCGGCT.

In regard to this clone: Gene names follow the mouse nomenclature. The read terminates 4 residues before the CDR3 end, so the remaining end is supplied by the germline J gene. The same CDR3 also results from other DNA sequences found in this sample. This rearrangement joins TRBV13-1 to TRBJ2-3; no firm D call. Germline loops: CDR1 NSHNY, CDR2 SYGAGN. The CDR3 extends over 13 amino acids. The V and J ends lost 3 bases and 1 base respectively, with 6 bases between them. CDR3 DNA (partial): TGTGCCAGCAGTGCCCAGGGTGCAGAA. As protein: CASSAQGAE. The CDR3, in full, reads CASSAQGAETLYF.

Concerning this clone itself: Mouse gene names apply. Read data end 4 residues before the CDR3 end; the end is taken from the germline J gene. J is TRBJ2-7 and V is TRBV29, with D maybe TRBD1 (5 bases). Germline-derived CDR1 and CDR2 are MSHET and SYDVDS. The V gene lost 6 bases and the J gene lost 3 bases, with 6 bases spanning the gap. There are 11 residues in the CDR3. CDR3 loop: CASRTDYEQYF. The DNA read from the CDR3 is TGTGCTAGCAGGACAGACTAT.

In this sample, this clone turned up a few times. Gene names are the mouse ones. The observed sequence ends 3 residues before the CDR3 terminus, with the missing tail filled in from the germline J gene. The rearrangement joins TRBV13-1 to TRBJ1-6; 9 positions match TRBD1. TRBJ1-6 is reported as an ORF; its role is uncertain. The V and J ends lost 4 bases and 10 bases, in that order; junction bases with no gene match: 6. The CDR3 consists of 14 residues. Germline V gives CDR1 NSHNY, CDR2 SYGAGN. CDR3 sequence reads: CASSPRDRESPLYF. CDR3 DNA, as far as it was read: TGTGCCAGCAGTCCCCGGGACAGGGAATCGCCC.

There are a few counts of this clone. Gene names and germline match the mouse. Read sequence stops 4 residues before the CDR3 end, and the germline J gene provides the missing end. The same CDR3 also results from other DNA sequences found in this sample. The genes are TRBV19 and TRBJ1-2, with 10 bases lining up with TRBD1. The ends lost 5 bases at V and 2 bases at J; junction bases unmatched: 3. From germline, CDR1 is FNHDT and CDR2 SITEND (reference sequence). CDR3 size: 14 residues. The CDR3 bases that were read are TGTGCCAGCAGCGACAGGGGGCGTAACTCC. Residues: CASSDRGRNS. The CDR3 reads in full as CASSDRGRNSDYTF.

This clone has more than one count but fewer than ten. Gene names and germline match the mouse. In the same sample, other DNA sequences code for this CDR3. CDR3 protein: CASSDATGEVFF. The sequenced part of the CDR3 DNA is TGTGCCAGCAGTGATGCGACAGGA. The rearrangement links TRBV13-1 to TRBJ1-1, with D perhaps TRBD1 (6 bases). The observed sequence ends 4 residues before the CDR3 terminus, with the missing tail filled in from the germline J gene. Per germline, CDR1 NSHNY and CDR2 SYGAGN. The CDR3 spans 12 residues.

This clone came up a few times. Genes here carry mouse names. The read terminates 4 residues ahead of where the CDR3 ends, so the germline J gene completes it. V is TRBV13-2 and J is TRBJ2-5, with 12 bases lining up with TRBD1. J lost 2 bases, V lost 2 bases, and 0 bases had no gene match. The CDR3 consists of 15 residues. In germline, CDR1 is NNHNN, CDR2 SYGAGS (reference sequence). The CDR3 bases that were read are TGTGCCAGCGGTGAGGGACAGGGGGCCCAAGAC. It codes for CASGEGQGAQD. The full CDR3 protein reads CASGEGQGAQDTQYF.

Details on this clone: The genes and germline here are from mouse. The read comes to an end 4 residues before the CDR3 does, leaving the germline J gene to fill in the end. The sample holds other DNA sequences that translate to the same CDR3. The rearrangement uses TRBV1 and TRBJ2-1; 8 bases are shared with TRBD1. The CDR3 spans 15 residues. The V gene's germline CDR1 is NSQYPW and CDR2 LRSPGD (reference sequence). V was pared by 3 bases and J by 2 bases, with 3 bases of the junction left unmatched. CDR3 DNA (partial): TGCACCTGCAGTGCCCAGGGGGCGGACTATGCT. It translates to CTCSAQGADYA. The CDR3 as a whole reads CTCSAQGADYAEQFF.

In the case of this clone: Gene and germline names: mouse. CDR3 bases read: TGTGCCAGCAGCCCCGGGACTGGGGGCGACCAAGAC. Residues: CASSPGTGGDQD. The CDR3 reads in full as CASSPGTGGDQDTQYF. The chain joins TRBV13-1 to TRBJ2-5; 11 nucleotides match TRBD2. From the germline J gene comes the end of the CDR3, since the read stops 4 residues before it. V lost 5 bases and J lost 1; bases outside the gene matches: 6. CDR3 length: 16 amino acids. Germline CDR1 and CDR2: NSHNY and SYGAGN.

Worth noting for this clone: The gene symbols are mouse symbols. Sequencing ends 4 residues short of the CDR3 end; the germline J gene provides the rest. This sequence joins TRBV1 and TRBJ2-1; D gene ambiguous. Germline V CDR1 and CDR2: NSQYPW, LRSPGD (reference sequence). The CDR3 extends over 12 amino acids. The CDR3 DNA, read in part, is TGCACCTGCAAGGCGGAGGGTACT. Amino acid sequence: CTCKAEGT. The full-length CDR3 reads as CTCKAEGTEQFF.

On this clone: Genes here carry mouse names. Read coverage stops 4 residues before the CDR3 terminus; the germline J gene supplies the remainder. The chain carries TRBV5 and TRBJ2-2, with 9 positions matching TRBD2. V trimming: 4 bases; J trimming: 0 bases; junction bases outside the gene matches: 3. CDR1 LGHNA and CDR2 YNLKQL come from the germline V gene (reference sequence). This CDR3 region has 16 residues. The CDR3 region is CASSPYWGANTGQLYF. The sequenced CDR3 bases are TGTGCCAGCAGCCCCTACTGGGGGGCAAACACCGGG.

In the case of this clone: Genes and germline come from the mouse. CDR3 in amino acids: CASSLQYNSPLYF. The DNA read from the CDR3 is TGTGCCAGCAGCCTACAGTATAATTCGCCC. The genes are TRBV19 and TRBJ1-6; D is uncertain. The observed sequence ends 3 residues before the CDR3 terminus, with the missing tail filled in from the germline J gene. TRBJ1-6 falls under the ORF class, with uncertain function. The CDR3 consists of 13 residues. Deletions cut 5 bases from V and 4 bases from J, with 7 bases between. CDR1 and CDR2 (germline): FNHDT, SITEND (reference sequence).

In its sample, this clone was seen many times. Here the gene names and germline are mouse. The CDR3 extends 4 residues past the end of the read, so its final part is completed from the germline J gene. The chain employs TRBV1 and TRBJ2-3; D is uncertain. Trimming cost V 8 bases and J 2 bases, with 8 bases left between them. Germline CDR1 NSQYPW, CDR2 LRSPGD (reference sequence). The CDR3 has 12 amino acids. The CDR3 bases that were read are TGCACCTGCGGCGACAATGCAGAA. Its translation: CTCGDNAE. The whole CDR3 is CTCGDNAETLYF.

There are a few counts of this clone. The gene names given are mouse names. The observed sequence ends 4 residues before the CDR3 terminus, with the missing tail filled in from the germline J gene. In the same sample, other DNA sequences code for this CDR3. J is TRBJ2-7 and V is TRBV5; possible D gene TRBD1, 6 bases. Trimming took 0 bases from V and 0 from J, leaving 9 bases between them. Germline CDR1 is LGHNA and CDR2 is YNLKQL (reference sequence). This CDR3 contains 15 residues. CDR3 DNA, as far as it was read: TGTGCCAGCAGCCAAGATGGAGGGGGCTCCTAT. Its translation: CASSQDGGGSY. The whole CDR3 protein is CASSQDGGGSYEQYF.

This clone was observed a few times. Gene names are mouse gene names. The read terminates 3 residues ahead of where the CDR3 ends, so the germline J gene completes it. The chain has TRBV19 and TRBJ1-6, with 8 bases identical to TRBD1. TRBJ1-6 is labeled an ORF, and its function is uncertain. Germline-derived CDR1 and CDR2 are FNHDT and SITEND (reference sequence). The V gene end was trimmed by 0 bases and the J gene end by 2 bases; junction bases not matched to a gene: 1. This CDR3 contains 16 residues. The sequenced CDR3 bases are TGTGCCAGCAGTATAGGCAGGGGGCCCTATAATTCGCCC. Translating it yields CASSIGRGPYNSP. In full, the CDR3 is CASSIGRGPYNSPLYF.

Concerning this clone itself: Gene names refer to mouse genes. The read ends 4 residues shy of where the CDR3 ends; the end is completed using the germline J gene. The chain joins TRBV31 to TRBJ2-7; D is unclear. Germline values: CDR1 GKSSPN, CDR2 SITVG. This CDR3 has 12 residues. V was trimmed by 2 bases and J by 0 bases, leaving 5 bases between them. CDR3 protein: CAWSKSSYEQYF. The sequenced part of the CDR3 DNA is TGTGCCTGGAGTAAAAGCTCCTAT.

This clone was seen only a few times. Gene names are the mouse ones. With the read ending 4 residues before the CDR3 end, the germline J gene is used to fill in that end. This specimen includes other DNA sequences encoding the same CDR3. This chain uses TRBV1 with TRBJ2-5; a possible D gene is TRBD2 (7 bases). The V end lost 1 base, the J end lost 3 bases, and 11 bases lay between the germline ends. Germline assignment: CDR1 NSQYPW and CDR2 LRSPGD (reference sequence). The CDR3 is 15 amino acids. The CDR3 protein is CTCSAVGGGQDTQYF. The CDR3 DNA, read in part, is TGCACCTGCAGTGCAGTGGGGGGCGGGCAAGAC.

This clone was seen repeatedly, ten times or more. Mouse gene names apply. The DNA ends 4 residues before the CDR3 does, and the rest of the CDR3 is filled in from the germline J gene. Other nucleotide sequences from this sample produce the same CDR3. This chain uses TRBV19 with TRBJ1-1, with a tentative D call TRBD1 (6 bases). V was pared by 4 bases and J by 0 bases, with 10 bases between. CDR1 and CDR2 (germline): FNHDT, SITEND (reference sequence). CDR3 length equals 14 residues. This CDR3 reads CASSRTDANTEVFF. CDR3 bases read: TGTGCCAGCAGTCGGACAGATGCAAACACA. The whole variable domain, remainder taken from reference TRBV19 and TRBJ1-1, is GGIITQTPKFLIGQEGQKLTLKCQQNFNHDTMYWYRQDSGKGLRLIYYSITENDLQKGDLSEGYDASREKKSSFSLTVTSAQKNEMAVFLCASSRTDANTEVFFGKGTRLTVV.

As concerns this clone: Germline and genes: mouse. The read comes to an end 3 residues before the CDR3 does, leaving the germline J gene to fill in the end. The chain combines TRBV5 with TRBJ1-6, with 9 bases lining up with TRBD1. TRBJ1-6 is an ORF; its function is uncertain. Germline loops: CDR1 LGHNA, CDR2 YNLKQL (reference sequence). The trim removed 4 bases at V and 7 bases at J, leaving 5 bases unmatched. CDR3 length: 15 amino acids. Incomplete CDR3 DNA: TGTGCCAGCAGCCCACAGGGGGCGCGGAATTCGCCC. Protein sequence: CASSPQGARNSP. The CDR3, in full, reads CASSPQGARNSPLYF.